The 7 T cell receptor beta chains below were found in one sample sequenced in a study of technical replicates of blood from several donors. TCRdb's table, derived via immunoSEQ multiplex PCR, lists solely in-frame clones and lacks some. The table includes 68,000 or so clones, 95% to 97% detected once. The specimen sequenced was T cells isolated from PBMCs. Source of these receptors: a human donor in good health.

This clone was found once. The V call is TRBV5-6, the J call TRBJ1-4, with 10 bases lining up with TRBD1. Per the germline V gene, CDR1 is SGHDT and CDR2 is YYEEEE. This CDR3 spans 14 amino acids. Trimming at V came to 0 bases and at J to 8 bases, leaving 1 base not matched to a gene. The CDR3 sequence: CASSLGDRGEKLFF. CDR3 coding DNA: TGTGCCAGCAGCTTGGGGGACAGGGGAGAAAAACTGTTTTTT.

This chain uses TRBV5-6 with TRBJ2-5; no reliable D call. Trimming removed 0 bases at V and 4 bases at J, with 10 bases between. Germline V gives CDR1 SGHDT, CDR2 YYEEEE. The CDR3 is made up of 14 amino acids. CDR3 residues: CASSLVHGGETQYF. The DNA for the CDR3 is TGTGCCAGCAGCTTGGTTCATGGCGGAGAGACCCAGTACTTC.

This chain connects TRBV6-5 to TRBJ2-3; D remains unclear. Germline V gene lookup returns CDR1 MNHEY and CDR2 SVGAGI. Trimming left V 0 bases short and J 8 bases short, with 3 bases between. This CDR3 region has 11 residues. CDR3 nucleotides: TGTGCCAGCAGTTACTCGAGTACGCAGTATTTT. As protein: CASSYSSTQYF.

The V call is TRBV29-1, the J call TRBJ2-3, with 7 bases lining up with TRBD1. The CDR3 has 14 amino acids. The V segment lost 7 bases and the J segment 0 bases; nucleotides outside the gene matches: 7. Germline V CDR1 and CDR2: SQVTM, ANQGSEA. CDR3 amino acids: CSADPGQSTDTQYF. Here the CDR3 DNA reads TGCAGCGCCGACCCGGGACAGAGCACAGATACGCAGTATTTT.

The CDR3 bases are TGTGCCAGTAGTGCGGACAGGGGGGGTACAGATACGCAGTATTTT. Amino acid sequence: CASSADRGGTDTQYF. The rearrangement links TRBV19 to TRBJ2-3; TRBD1 matches at 10 bases. The ends lost 5 bases at V and 3 bases at J; junction bases unmatched: 5. CDR1 and CDR2 (germline): LNHDA, SQIVND (reference sequence). There are 15 residues in the CDR3.

The V and J genes are TRBV18 and TRBJ2-1, with 9 bases lining up with TRBD2. CDR1 is KGHSH and CDR2 is LQKENI in the germline V gene. This CDR3 has 16 amino acids. The V and J ends lost 1 base and 9 bases, in that order; junction bases with no gene match: 10. The CDR3 bases are TGTGCCAGCTCACCACGGGCATCTAGCGGGGCTGCTGAGCAGTTCTTC. Its translation is CASSPRASSGAAEQFF.

The CDR3 reads CASSLGGQGSRGYTF. The CDR3 DNA reads as TGTGCCAGCAGCTTAGGTGGACAGGGTTCTAGGGGCTACACCTTC. The chain employs TRBV7-3 and TRBJ1-2; 8 nucleotides align to TRBD1. The V gene's germline CDR1 is SGHTA and CDR2 FQGTGA. The ends lost 2 bases at V and 8 bases at J; junction bases unmatched: 10. The CDR3 runs 15 residues.